This T cell receptor (beta chain) was sequenced during a study of STAT5B mutations in CD4+ large granular lymphocyte leukemia. This clone has more than one count but fewer than ten. Clones were sequenced by immunoSEQ multiplex PCR, and TCRdb holds only the in-frame ones, with some missing. This sample has about 33,000 clones; roughly 74% occur once, and the top ten carry approximately 0.29%. Control samples were healthy donors' buffy coats. This clonotype was obtained from a human donor in good health. Sequencing was performed on CD4+ T cells from blood buffy coats.

The CDR3 here is CGTTSGVNTGELFF. CDR3 DNA sequence: TGTGGCACCACTAGCGGGGTAAACACCGGGGAGCTGTTTTTT. The V call is TRBV6-1, the J call TRBJ2-2; 10 nucleotides agree with TRBD2. CDR3 size: 14 residues. Germline V CDR1 and CDR2: MNHNS, SASEGT.